This TCR beta chain derives from a study of blood T cells in healthy people across ages. Study results and caveats: With unsorted PBMCs, a conclusive comparison of naive versus antigen-experienced cells was not possible.

V was cut by 2 bases and J by 7 bases, with 12 bases left in between. The germline CDR1 and CDR2 sequences are ENHRY and SYGVKD. CDR3 size: 14 residues. This clonotype was seen at least ten times. Its specificity is unknown. The second PCR ran about 6 to 12 cycles with a sample-barcoded 5' primer and J-beta primers. TCRdb re-called the 5' RACE reads through MiXCR, storing one row per CDR3 protein. Of 1,100,000 or so distinct CDR3 sequences listed, 40% to 50% are singletons. This TCR derives from a woman in her sixties or seventies in good health. The rearrangement uses TRBV10-3 and TRBJ2-4; D is possibly TRBD1 or TRBD2 (6 bases each). The source material was blood. Here the CDR3 reads CAISEVGGENIQYF. CDR3 nucleotide sequence: TGTGCCATCAGTGAGGTGGGGGGCGAGAACATTCAGTACTTC.